The present TCR beta chain was sequenced within a study of control samples from healthy donors and cancer patients. The length of the CDR3 is 15 residues. CDR1 is SGHVS and CDR2 is FQNEAQ in the germline V gene. V was pared by 2 bases and J by 2 bases, with 11 bases between. The assay was immunoSEQ multiplex PCR, and TCRdb's table has in-frame clones only and misses some. The repertoire has approximately 87,000 clones, approximately 93% of them found once; the top ten carry over 0.95%. Sample: PBMCs. The sequence derives from a woman aged 40-49 years with lung cancer. The chain is built from TRBV7-8 and TRBJ2-3, with D possibly matching TRBD1 (5 bases). For the CDR3, the DNA is TGTGCCAGCAGCTTAAGGCGACAGTTCACAGATACGCAGTATTTT. It translates to CASSLRRQFTDTQYF.